This T cell receptor beta chain was identified in a study of T cells after yellow fever vaccination. On the study more broadly: SMART-Seq v4 Ultra Low Input prepared the low-cell-number fractions.

A 5'RACE template-switching step, the method used to make TCR cDNA, added a universal primer site and UMIs. TCRdb analysed the 5' RACE reads with MiXCR anew, one entry per CDR3 protein. Among 130,000 or so distinct CDR3 sequences, 13% to 15% were seen once, and the ten largest hold approximately 39%. The CDR3 extends over 17 amino acids. In germline, CDR1 is SGHTA, CDR2 FQGNSA. V shed 0 bases and J 1 base; nucleotides not matched to a gene: 6. Findings and caveats of the study: Most primary-vaccination clones recurred post-booster (roughly 96% CD4, roughly 87% CD8).

There are a few counts of this clonotype. Its antigen is still unknown. This sequence joins TRBV7-2 and TRBJ1-5; 7 bases line up with TRBD1. This TCR came from a man between 18 and 35 years old who received the YFV17D yellow fever vaccine. The sample consisted of CD8+ T cells sorted from PBMCs, taken 5 days after the yellow fever booster vaccination. The CDR3 DNA reads TGTGCCAGCAGCTTAGCACCCGACAGGGCGAGCAATCAGCCCCAGCATTTT. Residues: CASSLAPDRASNQPQHF.